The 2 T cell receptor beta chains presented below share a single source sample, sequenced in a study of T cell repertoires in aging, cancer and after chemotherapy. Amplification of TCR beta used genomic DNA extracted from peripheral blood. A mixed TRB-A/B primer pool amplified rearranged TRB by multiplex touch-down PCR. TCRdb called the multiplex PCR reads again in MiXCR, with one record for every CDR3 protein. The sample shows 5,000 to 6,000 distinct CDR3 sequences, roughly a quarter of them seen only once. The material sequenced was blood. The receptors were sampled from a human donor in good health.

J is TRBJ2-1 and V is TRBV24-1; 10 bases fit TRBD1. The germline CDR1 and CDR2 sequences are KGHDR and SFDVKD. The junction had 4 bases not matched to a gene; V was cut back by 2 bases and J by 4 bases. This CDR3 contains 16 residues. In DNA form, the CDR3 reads TGTGCCACCAGTGATTGGGGACAGGGGAGTTACAATGAGCAGTTCTTC. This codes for CATSDWGQGSYNEQFF.

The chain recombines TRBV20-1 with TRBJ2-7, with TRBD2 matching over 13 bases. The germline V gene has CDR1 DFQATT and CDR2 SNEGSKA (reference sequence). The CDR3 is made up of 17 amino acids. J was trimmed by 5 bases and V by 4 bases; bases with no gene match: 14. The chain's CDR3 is CSATMISRTSGRNEQYF. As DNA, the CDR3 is TGCAGTGCTACGATGATATCCCGGACTAGCGGGAGAAACGAGCAGTACTTC.